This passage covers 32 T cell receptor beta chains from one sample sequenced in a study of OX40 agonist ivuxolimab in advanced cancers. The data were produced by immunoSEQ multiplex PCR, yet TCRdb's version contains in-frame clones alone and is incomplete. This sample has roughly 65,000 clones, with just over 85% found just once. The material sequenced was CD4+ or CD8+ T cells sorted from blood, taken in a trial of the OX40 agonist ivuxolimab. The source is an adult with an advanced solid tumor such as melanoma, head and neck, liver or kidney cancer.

The CDR3 is CASSHPSELSSYNEQFF. CDR3 nucleotides: TGCGCCAGCAGTCACCCCTCCGAACTAAGCTCCTACAATGAGCAGTTCTTC. The rearrangement links TRBV23-1 to TRBJ2-1; D is uncertain. Being an ORF, TRBV23-1 has a function that is uncertain. The CDR3 is made up of 17 amino acids. Between the trimmed V and J ends, which lost 3 bases and 0 bases, there was a span of 15 bases.

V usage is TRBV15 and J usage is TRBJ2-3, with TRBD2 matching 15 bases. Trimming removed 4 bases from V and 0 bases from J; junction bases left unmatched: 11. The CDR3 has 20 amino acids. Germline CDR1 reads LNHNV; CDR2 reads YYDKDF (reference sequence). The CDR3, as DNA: TGTGCCACCAGCATAACGGGCGGACTAGCGGGAGGGGCTAGCACAGATACGCAGTATTTT. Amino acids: CATSITGGLAGGASTDTQYF.

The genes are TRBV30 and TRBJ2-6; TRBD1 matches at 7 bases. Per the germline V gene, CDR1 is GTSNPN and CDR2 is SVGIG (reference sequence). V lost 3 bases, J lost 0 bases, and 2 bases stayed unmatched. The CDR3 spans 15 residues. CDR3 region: CAWSTGASGANVLTF. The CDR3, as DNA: TGTGCCTGGAGCACAGGGGCCTCTGGGGCCAACGTCCTGACTTTC.

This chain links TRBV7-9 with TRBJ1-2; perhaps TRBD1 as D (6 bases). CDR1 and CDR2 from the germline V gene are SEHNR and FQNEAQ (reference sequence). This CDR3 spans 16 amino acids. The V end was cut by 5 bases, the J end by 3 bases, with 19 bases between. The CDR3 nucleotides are TGTGCCAGCAGCACTATTACAGGGCGCGTGGACTATGGCTACACCTTC. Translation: CASSTITGRVDYGYTF.

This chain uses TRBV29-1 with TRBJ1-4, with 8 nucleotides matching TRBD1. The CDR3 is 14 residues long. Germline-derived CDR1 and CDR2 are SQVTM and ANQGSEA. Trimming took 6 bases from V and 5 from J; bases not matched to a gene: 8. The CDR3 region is CSVTGQGQNEKLFF. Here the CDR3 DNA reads TGCAGCGTAACCGGACAGGGCCAAAATGAAAAACTGTTTTTT.

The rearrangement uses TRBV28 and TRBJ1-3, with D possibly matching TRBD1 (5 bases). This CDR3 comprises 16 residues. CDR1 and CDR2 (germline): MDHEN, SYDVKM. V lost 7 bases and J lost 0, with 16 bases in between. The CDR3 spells CASTSEGLSSGNTIYF. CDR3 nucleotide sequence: TGTGCCAGCACCAGTGAGGGACTCAGCTCTGGAAACACCATATATTTT.

CDR3 in DNA: TGTGCCAGTATCGATTACAGAGGGACAGGGACTGAAGCTTTCTTT. This codes for CASIDYRGTGTEAFF. The V and J genes are TRBV19 and TRBJ1-1; 9 nucleotides align to TRBD1. CDR3 length: 15 amino acids. The germline V gene has CDR1 LNHDA and CDR2 SQIVND (reference sequence). Losses at the gene ends were 7 bases for V and 5 bases for J; bases not matched to a gene: 11.

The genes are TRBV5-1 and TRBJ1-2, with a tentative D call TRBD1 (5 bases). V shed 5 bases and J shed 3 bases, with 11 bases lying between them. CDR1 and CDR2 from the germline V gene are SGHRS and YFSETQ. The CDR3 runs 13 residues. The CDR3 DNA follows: TGCGCCAGCAGTCCAGGGCGTGACTATGGCTACACCTTC. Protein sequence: CASSPGRDYGYTF. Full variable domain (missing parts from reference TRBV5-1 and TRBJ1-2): KAGVTQTPRYLIKTRGQQVTLSCSPISGHRSVSWYQQTPGQGLQFLFEYFSETQRNKGNFPGRFSGRQFSNSRSEMNVSTLELGDSALYLCASSPGRDYGYTFGSGTRLTVV.

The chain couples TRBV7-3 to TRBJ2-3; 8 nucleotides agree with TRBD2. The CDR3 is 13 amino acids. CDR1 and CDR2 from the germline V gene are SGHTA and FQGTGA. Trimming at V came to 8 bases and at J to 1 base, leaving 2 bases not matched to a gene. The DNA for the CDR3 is TGTGCCAGCCAACTAGCGGGCACAGATACGCAGTATTTT. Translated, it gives CASQLAGTDTQYF. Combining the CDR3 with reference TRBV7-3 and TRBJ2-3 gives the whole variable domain GAGVSQTPSNKVTEKGKYVELRCDPISGHTALYWYRQSLGQGPEFLIYFQGTGAADDSGLPNDRFFAVRPEGSVSTLKIQRTERGDSAVYLCASQLAGTDTQYFGPGTRLTVL.

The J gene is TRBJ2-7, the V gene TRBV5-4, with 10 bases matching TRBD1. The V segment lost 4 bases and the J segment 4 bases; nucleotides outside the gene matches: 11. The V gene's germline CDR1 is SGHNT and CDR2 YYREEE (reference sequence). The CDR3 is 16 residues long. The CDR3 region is CASSRPSGDRGYEQYF. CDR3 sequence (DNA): TGTGCCAGCAGCCGGCCCTCCGGGGACAGGGGTTACGAGCAGTACTTC.

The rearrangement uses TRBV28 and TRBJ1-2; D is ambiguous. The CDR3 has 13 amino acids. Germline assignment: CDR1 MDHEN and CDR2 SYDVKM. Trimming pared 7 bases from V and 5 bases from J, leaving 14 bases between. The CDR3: CASNEEVGYGYTF. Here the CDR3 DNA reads TGTGCCAGCAATGAGGAGGTGGGGTATGGCTACACCTTC.

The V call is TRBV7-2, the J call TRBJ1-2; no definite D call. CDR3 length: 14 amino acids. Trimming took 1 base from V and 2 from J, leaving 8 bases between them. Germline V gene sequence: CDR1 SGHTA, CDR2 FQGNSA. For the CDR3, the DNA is TGTGCCAGCAGCTTAGGATCTCCCAACTATGGCTACACCTTC. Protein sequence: CASSLGSPNYGYTF. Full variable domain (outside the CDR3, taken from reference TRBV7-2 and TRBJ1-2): GAGVSQSPSNKVTEKGKDVELRCDPISGHTALYWYRQSLGQGLEFLIYFQGNSAPDKSGLPSDRFSAERTGGSVSTLTIQRTQQEDSAVYLCASSLGSPNYGYTFGSGTRLTVV.

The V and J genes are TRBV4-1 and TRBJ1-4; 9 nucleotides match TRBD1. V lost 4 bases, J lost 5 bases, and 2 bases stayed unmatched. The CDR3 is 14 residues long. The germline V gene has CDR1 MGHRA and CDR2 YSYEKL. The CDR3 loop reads CASSRTGVNEKLFF. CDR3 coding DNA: TGCGCCAGCAGCCGGACAGGGGTAAATGAAAAACTGTTTTTT.

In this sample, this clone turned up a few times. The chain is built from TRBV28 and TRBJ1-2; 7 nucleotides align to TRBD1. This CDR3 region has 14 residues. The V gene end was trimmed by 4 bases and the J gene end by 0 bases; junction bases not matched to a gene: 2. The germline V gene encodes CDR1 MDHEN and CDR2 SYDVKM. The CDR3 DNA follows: TGTGCCAGCAGTTCCGGGACAGCTAACTATGGCTACACCTTC. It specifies CASSSGTANYGYTF.

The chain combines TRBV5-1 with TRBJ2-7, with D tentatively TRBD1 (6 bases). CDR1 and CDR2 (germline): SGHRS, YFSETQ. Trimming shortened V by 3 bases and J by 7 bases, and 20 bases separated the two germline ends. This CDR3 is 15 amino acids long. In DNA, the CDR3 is TGCGCCAGCAGCTCACAGGGTAAGGGGTTGGGGGAGCAGTACTTC. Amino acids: CASSSQGKGLGEQYF.

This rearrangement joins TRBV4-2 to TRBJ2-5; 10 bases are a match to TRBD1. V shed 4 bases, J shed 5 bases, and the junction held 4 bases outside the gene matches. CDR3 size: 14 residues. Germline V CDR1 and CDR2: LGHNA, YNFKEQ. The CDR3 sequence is CASSRDRGTETQYF. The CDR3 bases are TGTGCCAGCAGCCGGGACAGGGGAACGGAGACCCAGTACTTC.

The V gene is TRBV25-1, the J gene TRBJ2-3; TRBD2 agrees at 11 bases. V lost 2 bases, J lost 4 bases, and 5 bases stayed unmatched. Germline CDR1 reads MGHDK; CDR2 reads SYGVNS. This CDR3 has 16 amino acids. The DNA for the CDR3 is TGTGCCAGCAGTGAAGGTACTAGCGGGAGATCAGATACGCAGTATTTT. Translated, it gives CASSEGTSGRSDTQYF.

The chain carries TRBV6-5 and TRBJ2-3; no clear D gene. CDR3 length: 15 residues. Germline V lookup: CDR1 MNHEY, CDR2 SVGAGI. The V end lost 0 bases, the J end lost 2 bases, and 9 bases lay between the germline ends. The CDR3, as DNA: TGTGCCAGCAGTTACTCCTTCGCCGACACAGATACGCAGTATTTT. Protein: CASSYSFADTDTQYF.

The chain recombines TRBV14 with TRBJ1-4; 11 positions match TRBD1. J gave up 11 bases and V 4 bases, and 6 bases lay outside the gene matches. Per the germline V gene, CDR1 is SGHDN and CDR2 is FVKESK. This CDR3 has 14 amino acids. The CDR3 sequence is CASSPRTGGEKLFF. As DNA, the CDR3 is TGTGCCAGCAGCCCCCGGACAGGGGGCGAGAAACTGTTTTTT.

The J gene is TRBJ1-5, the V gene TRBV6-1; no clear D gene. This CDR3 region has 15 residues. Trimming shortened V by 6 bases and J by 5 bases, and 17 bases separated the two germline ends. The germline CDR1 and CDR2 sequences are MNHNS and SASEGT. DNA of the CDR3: TGTGCCAGCAGCGTATCAAGAGAAGGGTATCAGCCCCAGCATTTT. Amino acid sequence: CASSVSREGYQPQHF.

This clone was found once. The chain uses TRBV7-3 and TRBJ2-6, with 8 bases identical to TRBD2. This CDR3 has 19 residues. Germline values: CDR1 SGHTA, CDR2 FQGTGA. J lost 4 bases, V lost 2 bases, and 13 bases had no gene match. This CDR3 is CASSLVLAGASPGANVLTF. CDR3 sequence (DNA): TGTGCCAGCAGCTTAGTTCTAGCGGGTGCATCCCCCGGGGCCAACGTCCTGACTTTC.

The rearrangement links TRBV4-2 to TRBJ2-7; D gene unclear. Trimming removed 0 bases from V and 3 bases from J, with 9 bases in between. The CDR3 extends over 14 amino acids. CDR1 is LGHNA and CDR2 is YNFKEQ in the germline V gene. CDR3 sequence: CASSQDGGSYEQYF. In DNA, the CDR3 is TGTGCCAGCAGCCAAGATGGCGGAAGCTACGAGCAGTACTTC.

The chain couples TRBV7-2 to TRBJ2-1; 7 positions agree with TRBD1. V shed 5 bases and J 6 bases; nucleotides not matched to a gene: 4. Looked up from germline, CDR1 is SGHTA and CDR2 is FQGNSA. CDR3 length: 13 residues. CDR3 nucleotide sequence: TGTGCCAGCAGCCCCTGGGACAGCAATGAGCAGTTCTTC. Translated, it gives CASSPWDSNEQFF.

The CDR3 region is CASSQVGGRKREAVGELFF. CDR3 sequence (DNA): TGCGCCAGCAGCCAAGTGGGGGGTCGGAAGCGGGAGGCGGTCGGGGAGCTGTTTTTT. The rearrangement links TRBV4-1 to TRBJ2-2; TRBD2 agrees at 9 bases. The CDR3 sequence is 19 residues long. Germline lookup yields CDR1 MGHRA and CDR2 YSYEKL. After removal of 1 base from V and 7 bases from J, the junction contained 16 bases not matched to a gene.

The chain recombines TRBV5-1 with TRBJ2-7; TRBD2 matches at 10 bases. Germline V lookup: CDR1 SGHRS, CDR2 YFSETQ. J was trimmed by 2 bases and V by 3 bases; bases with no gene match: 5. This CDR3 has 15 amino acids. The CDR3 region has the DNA TGCGCCAGCAGCTATCTAGCGGGAGTTACCTACGAGCAGTACTTC. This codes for CASSYLAGVTYEQYF.

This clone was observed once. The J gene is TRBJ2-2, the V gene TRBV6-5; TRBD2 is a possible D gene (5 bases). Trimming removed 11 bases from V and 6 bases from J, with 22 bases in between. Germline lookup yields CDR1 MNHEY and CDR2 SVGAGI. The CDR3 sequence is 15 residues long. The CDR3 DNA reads TGTGCCGTCAAACAGTTATCTAGCCCCGCCGGGGAGCTGTTTTTT. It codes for CAVKQLSSPAGELFF.

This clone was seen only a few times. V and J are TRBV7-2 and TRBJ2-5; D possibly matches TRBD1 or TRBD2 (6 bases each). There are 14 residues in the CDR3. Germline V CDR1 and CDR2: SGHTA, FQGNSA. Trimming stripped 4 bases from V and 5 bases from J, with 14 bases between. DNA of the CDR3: TGTGCCAGCAGCTCGCGGGACAAAGGGGAGACCCAGTACTTC. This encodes CASSSRDKGETQYF.

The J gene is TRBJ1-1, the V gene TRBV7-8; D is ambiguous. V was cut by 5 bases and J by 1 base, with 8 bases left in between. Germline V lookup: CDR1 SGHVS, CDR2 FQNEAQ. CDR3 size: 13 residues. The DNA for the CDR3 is TGTGCCAGCAGCCTTCAAGCGAACACTGAAGCTTTCTTT. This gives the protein CASSLQANTEAFF.

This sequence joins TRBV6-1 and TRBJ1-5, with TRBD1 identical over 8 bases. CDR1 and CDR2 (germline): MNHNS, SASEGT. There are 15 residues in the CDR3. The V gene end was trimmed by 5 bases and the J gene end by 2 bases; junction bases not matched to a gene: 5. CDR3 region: CASSRQGIGNQPQHF. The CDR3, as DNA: TGTGCCAGCAGTAGACAGGGGATAGGCAATCAGCCCCAGCATTTT.

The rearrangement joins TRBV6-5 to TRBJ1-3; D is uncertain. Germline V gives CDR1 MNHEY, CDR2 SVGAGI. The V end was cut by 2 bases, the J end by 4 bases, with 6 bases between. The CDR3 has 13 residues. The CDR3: CASSYGRGNTIYF. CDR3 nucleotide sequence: TGTGCCAGCAGTTACGGCCGCGGAAACACCATATATTTT.

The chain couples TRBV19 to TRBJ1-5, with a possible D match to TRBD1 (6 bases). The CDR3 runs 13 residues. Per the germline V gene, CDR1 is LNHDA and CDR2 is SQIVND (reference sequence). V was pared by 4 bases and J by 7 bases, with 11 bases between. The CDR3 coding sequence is TGTGCCAGTAGTACCCTTGGGGGCCAGCCCCAGCATTTT. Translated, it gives CASSTLGGQPQHF.

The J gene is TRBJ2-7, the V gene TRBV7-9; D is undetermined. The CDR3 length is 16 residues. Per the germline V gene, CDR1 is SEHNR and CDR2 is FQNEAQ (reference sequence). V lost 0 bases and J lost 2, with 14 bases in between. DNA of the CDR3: TGTGCCAGCAGCTTAGCGAATAGGCTAACGACCTACGAGCAGTACTTC. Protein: CASSLANRLTTYEQYF.